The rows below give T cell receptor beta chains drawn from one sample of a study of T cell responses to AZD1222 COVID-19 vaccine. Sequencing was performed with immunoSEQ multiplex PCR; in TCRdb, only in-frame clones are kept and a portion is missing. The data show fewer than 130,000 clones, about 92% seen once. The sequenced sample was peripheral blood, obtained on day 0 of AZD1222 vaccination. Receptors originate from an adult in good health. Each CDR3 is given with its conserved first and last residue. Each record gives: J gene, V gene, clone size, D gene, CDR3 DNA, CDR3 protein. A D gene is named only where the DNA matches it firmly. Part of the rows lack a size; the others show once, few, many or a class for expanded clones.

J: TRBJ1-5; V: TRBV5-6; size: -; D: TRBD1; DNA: TGTGCCAGCAGCTTTTACGACAGGGAAGGTCAGCCCCAGCATTTT; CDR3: CASSFYDREGQPQHF
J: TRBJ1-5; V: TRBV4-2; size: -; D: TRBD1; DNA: TGTGCCAGCAGCCCTTCTCCTTGGACAGGCAACAATCAGCCCCAGCATTTT; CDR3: CASSPSPWTGNNQPQHF
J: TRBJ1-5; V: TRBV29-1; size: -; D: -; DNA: TGCAGCGTTGCAGCCTCACAGGCCGATCAGCCCCAGCATTTT; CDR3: CSVAASQADQPQHF
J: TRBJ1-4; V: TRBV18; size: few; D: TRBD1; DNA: TGTGCCAGCTCACCTACCGGGACAGTGAATGAAAAACTGTTTTTT; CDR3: CASSPTGTVNEKLFF
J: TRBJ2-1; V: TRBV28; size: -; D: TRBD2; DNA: TGTGCCAGCAGTCTCCCCCGTAGCGGGAGTAGCCATGAGCAGTTCTTC; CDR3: CASSLPRSGSSHEQFF
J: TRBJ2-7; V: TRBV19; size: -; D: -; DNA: TGTGCCAGTAGTATTAACGGGATAGTATCCTACGAGCAGTACTTC; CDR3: CASSINGIVSYEQYF
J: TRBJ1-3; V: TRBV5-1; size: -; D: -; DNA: TGCGCCAGCAGGATCAGGGCTGGAAACACCATATATTTT; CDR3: CASRIRAGNTIYF
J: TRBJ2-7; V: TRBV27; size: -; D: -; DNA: TGTGCCAGCAGCATAAGGGCCCAGGATTCTGGCGAGCAGTACTTC; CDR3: CASSIRAQDSGEQYF
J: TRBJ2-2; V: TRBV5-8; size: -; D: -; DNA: TGTGCCAGCAGCTTGGGCAGGGGCGCGAGGACCGGGGAGCTGTTTTTT; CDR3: CASSLGRGARTGELFF
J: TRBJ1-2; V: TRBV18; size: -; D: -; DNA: TGTGCCAGCCAGGAGAGTCCCTCTAACTATGGCTACACCTTC; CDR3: CASQESPSNYGYTF
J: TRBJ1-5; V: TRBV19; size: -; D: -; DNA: TGTGCCAGTAGTATGGGAGCCGATCAGCCCCAGCATTTT; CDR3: CASSMGADQPQHF
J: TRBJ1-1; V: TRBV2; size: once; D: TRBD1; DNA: TGTGCCAGCAGGGGACAGTTGAACACTGAAGCTTTCTTT; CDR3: CASRGQLNTEAFF
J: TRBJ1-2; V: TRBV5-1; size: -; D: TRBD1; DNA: TGCGCCAGCAGCCGGGACAGCCTAAACTATGGCTACACCTTC; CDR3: CASSRDSLNYGYTF
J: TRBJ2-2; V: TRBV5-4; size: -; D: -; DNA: TGTGCCAGCAGCTCCAAGAATACAAACGCGAACACCGGGGAGCTGTTTTTT; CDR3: CASSSKNTNANTGELFF
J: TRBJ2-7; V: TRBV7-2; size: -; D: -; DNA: TGTGCCAGCAGCTTAGCGTCTCAGGGGGGCTACGAGCAGTACTTC; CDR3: CASSLASQGGYEQYF
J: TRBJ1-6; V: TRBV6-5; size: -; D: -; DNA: TGTGCCAGCAGTTACCCCCCGGGGACGGAGAATTCACCCCTCCACTTT; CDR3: CASSYPPGTENSPLHF
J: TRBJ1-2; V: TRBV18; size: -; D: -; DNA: TGTGCCAGCTCACCGCCCTTCGGGGACTATGGCTACACCTTC; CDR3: CASSPPFGDYGYTF
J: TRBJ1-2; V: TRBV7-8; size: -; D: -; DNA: TGTGCCAGCAGCTCCTCCCGGAGTAACTATGGCTACACCTTC; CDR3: CASSSSRSNYGYTF
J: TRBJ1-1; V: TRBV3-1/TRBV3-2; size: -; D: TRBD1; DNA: TGTGCCAGCAGCCAAGGGGACAGGGGAAAAGCTTTCTTT; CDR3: CASSQGDRGKAFF
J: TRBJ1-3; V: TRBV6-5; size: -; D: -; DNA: TGTGCCAGCAAGGGTCGGACTGGAAACACCATATATTTT; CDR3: CASKGRTGNTIYF
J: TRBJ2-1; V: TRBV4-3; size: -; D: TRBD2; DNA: TGCGCCAGCAGCCAAGGGCCCCCGACTAGCGGGAGGTACAATGAGCAGTTCTTC; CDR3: CASSQGPPTSGRYNEQFF
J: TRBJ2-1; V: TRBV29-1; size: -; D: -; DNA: TGCAGCGTTGTAGGTCTAGCGAGGAATGAGCAGTTCTTC; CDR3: CSVVGLARNEQFF
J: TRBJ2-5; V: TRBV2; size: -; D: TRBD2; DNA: TGTGCCAGCAGGAAACTAGCGGGGGCCCAGGGGGCCCAGTACTTC; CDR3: CASRKLAGAQGAQYF
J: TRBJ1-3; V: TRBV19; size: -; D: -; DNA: TGTGCCAGTAGTATCTCAGGGGCTGGAAACACCATATATTTT; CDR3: CASSISGAGNTIYF
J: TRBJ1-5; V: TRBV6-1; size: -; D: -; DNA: TGTGCCAGCAGTGAATATTACAATAGCAATCAGCCCCAGCATTTT; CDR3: CASSEYYNSNQPQHF
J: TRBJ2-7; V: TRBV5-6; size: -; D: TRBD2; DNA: TGTGCCAGCAGCCGCGGGACTACCACCTACTACGAGCAGTACTTC; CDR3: CASSRGTTTYYEQYF
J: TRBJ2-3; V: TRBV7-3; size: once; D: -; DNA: TGTGCCAGCAGCTCCCCCCCTCGAGGGGACCCCACAGATACGCAGTATTTT; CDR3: CASSSPPRGDPTDTQYF
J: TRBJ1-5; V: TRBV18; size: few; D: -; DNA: TGTGCCAGCTCACCACTACAGGTCAGCAATCAGCCCCAGCATTTT; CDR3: CASSPLQVSNQPQHF
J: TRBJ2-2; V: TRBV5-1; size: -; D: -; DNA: TGCGCCAGCAGCCAGGAACTAGCCACCGGGGAGCTGTTTTTT; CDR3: CASSQELATGELFF
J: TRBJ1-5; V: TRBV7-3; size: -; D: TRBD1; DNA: TGTGCCAGCCCGCAGGGGGCTAGCAATCAGCCCCAGCATTTT; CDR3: CASPQGASNQPQHF
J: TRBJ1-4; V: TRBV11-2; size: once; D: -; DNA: TGTGCCAGCAGCTTAACGGTCGCGGGTGAAAAACTGTTTTTT; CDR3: CASSLTVAGEKLFF
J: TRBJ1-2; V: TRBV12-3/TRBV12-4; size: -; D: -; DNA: TGTGCCAGCACCCTCAGTGGGGTCTATGGCTACACCTTC; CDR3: CASTLSGVYGYTF
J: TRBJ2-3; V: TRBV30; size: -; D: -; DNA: TGTGCCTGGGGCAGGGGAGGGGCCACAGATACGCAGTATTTT; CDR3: CAWGRGGATDTQYF
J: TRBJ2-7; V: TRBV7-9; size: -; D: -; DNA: TGTGCCAGCAGCTCGCTCTACGAGCAGTACTTC; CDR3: CASSSLYEQYF
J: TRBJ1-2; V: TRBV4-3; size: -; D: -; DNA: TGCGCCAGCAGCCAAGATAACAGCTATGGCTACACCTTC; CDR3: CASSQDNSYGYTF
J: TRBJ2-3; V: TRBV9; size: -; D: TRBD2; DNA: TGTGCCAGCAGCGTAGCTGGCGGACTAGGATTGACAGATACGCAGTATTTT; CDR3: CASSVAGGLGLTDTQYF
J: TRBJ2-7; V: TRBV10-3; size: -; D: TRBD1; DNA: TGTGCCATCAGACCTGGACAGGGCTACGAGCAGTACTTC; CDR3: CAIRPGQGYEQYF
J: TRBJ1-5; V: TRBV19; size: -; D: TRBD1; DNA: TGTGCCAGTACGGGACAGGACAATCAGCCCCAGCATTTT; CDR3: CASTGQDNQPQHF